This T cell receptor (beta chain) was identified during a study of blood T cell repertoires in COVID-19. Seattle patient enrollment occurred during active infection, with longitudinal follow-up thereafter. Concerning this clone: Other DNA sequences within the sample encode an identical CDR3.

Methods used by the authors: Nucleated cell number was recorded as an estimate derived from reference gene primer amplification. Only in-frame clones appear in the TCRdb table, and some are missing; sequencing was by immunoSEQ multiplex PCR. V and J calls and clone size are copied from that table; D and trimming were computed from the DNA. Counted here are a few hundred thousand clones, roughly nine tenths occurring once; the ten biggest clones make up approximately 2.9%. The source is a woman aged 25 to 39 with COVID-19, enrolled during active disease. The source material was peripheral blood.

The CDR3 DNA sequence: TGCGCCAGCAGTCAATCCGGCTCCTACGAGCAGTACTTC. Translated: CASSQSGSYEQYF. The V call is TRBV23-1, the J call TRBJ2-7, with D unclear. TRBV23-1 is annotated as an ORF whose role is uncertain. V was pared by 0 bases and J by 0 bases, with 3 bases between. The CDR3 loop spans 13 amino acids.